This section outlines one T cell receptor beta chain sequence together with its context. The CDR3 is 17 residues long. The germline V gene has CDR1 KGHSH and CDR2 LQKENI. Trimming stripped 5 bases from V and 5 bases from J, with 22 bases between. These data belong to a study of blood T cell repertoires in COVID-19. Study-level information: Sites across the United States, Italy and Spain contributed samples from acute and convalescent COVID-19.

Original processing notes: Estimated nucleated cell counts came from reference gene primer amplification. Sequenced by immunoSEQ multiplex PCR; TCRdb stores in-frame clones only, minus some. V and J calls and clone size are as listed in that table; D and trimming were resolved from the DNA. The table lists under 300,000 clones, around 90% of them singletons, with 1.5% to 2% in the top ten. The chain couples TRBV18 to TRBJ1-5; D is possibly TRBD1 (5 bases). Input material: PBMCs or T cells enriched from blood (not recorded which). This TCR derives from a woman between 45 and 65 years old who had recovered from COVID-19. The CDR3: CASSTMAGYLGDQPQHF. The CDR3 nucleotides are TGTGCCAGCTCAACCATGGCAGGGTATCTTGGGGATCAGCCCCAGCATTTT.